These 20 T cell receptor beta chains share one sample of origin, sequenced in a study of control samples from healthy donors and cancer patients. Profiling relied on immunoSEQ multiplex PCR, and the TCRdb table lists in-frame clones only, not all of them. The sample includes 70,000 or so clones, 75% to 90% seen only once; the top ten take 28%. The specimen was blood. These receptors were taken from a man aged 50 or older in good health.

This chain links TRBV25-1 with TRBJ1-1; possibly TRBD1 for D (6 bases). Trimming pared 0 bases from V and 5 bases from J, leaving 16 bases between. The CDR3 consists of 16 residues. The germline CDR1 and CDR2 sequences are MGHDK and SYGVNS. The CDR3 loop is CASSEYRFFRGTEAFF. The CDR3 DNA reads as TGTGCCAGCAGTGAATATAGGTTTTTCAGGGGAACTGAAGCTTTCTTT. The whole variable domain, filled in from reference TRBV25-1 and TRBJ1-1, reads EADIYQTPRYLVIGTGKKITLECSQTMGHDKMYWYQQDPGMELHLIHYSYGVNSTEKGDLSSESTVSRIRTEHFPLTLESARPSHTSQYLCASSEYRFFRGTEAFFGQGTRLTVV.

The rearrangement links TRBV29-1 to TRBJ1-3; possible D gene TRBD1, 5 bases. CDR3 length: 13 amino acids. With 4 bases removed from V and 8 bases from J, the gap between germline ends came to 15 bases. CDR1 is SQVTM and CDR2 is ANQGSEA in the germline V gene. The CDR3 bases are TGCAGCGTTGCCCGGGACCGCGGTGACACCATATATTTT. This translates into CSVARDRGDTIYF. Based on the CDR3 plus reference TRBV29-1 and TRBJ1-3, the full variable domain is SAVISQKPSRDICQRGTSLTIQCQVDSQVTMMFWYRQQPGQSLTLIATANQGSEATYESGFVIDKFPISRPNLTFSTLTVSNMSPEDSSIYLCSVARDRGDTIYFGEGSWLTVV.

In this sample, this clone turned up once. The chain joins TRBV11-2 to TRBJ1-2; D is ambiguous. CDR3 size: 14 residues. Trimming took 0 bases from V and 9 from J, leaving 14 bases between them. Per the germline V gene, CDR1 is SGHAT and CDR2 is FQNNGV. The CDR3 is CASSLDLASHSYTF. CDR3 DNA sequence: TGTGCCAGCAGCTTAGATCTCGCCAGTCATAGCTACACCTTC. The variable domain in full, with the rest retrieved from reference TRBV11-2 and TRBJ1-2, is EAGVAQSPRYKIIEKRQSVAFWCNPISGHATLYWYQQILGQGPKLLIQFQNNGVVDDSQLPKDRFSAERLKGVDSTLKIQPAKLEDSAVYLCASSLDLASHSYTFGSGTRLTVV.

This clone came up once. CDR3 protein: CASSLRGLNTEAFF. Written as DNA, the CDR3 is TGCGCCAGCAGCTTAAGAGGATTGAACACTGAAGCTTTCTTT. The V gene is TRBV5-1, the J gene TRBJ1-1, with D unresolved. The V end lost 2 bases, the J end lost 0 bases, and 8 bases lay between the germline ends. Germline assignment: CDR1 SGHRS and CDR2 YFSETQ. This CDR3 is built from 14 residues.

The chain combines TRBV24-1 with TRBJ2-7; D remains ambiguous. The germline V gene has CDR1 KGHDR and CDR2 SFDVKD. The V and J ends lost 2 bases and 3 bases respectively, with 13 bases between them. The CDR3 has 15 amino acids. As DNA, the CDR3 is TGTGCCACCAGTGATTCCCGGGTGCCGAGCTACGAGCAGTACTTC. This sequence encodes CATSDSRVPSYEQYF.

The chain is built from TRBV5-1 and TRBJ2-1, with 10 bases aligning to TRBD2. The germline V gene encodes CDR1 SGHRS and CDR2 YFSETQ. Trimming removed 0 bases from V and 9 bases from J; junction bases left unmatched: 9. This CDR3 has 16 residues. This chain's CDR3 is CASSLDLASGGREQFF. The CDR3 coding sequence is TGCGCCAGCAGCTTGGATTTGGCTAGCGGGGGACGTGAGCAGTTCTTC.

In nucleotides, the CDR3 is TGTGCCAGCGGACAGGGGGTCTACGAGCAGTACTTC. It codes for CASGQGVYEQYF. The rearrangement links TRBV18 to TRBJ2-7; the match to TRBD1 covers 10 bases. The ends lost 8 bases at V and 3 bases at J; junction bases unmatched: 1. CDR3 length equals 12 residues. Per germline, CDR1 KGHSH and CDR2 LQKENI.

Written as DNA, the CDR3 is TGTGCCAGCAGCTCTTTAGGGGAAGACAGAATCCTGACCTACAATGAGCAGTTCTTC. Amino acid sequence: CASSSLGEDRILTYNEQFF. The V gene is TRBV7-2, the J gene TRBJ2-1, with TRBD1 as a possible D gene (5 bases). Germline loops: CDR1 SGHTA, CDR2 FQGNSA. The CDR3 has 19 residues. Trimming cost V 4 bases and J 2 bases, with 24 bases left between them. Complete variable domain (other parts from reference TRBV7-2 and TRBJ2-1): GAGVSQSPSNKVTEKGKDVELRCDPISGHTALYWYRQSLGQGLEFLIYFQGNSAPDKSGLPSDRFSAERTGGSVSTLTIQRTQQEDSAVYLCASSSLGEDRILTYNEQFFGPGTRLTVL.

The chain employs TRBV6-6 and TRBJ2-1; 9 nucleotides match TRBD2. There are 16 residues in the CDR3. Germline CDR1 reads MNHNY; CDR2 reads SVGAGI (reference sequence). V shed 7 bases and J 4 bases; nucleotides not matched to a gene: 11. CDR3 sequence reads: CASTGEGLAGYNEQFF. The CDR3 coding sequence is TGTGCCAGCACCGGGGAGGGACTAGCAGGGTACAATGAGCAGTTCTTC.

This sequence joins TRBV6-5 and TRBJ1-2; D not resolved. Trimming stripped 6 bases from V and 4 bases from J, with 18 bases between. The V gene's germline CDR1 is MNHEY and CDR2 SVGAGI. The CDR3 is made up of 15 amino acids. CDR3 residues: CASSRDRTAVYGYTF. The DNA for the CDR3 is TGTGCCAGCAGCCGAGACCGGACGGCAGTCTATGGCTACACCTTC.

The chain employs TRBV7-2 and TRBJ2-3; no reliable D call. The V gene lost 5 bases and the J gene lost 7 bases, with 19 bases spanning the gap. CDR3 size: 15 residues. Germline V lookup: CDR1 SGHTA, CDR2 FQGNSA. The CDR3 nucleotides read TGTGCCAGCAGCGCCGTTCCAAGTCCGGGTAATACGCAGTATTTT. This encodes CASSAVPSPGNTQYF.

The chain employs TRBV30 and TRBJ2-7; maybe TRBD2 (6 bases). The V end was cut by 0 bases, the J end by 2 bases, with 14 bases between. There are 15 residues in the CDR3. The germline V gene encodes CDR1 GTSNPN and CDR2 SVGIG (reference sequence). The CDR3 loop reads CAWSVGGFRAYEQYF. CDR3 bases: TGTGCCTGGAGTGTTGGGGGGTTTCGAGCCTACGAGCAGTACTTC. The full variable domain, rest sourced from reference TRBV30 and TRBJ2-7, is SQTIHQWPATLVQPVGSPLSLECTVEGTSNPNLYWYRQAAGRGLQLLFYSVGIGQISSEVPQNLSASRPQDRQFILSSKKLLLSDSGFYLCAWSVGGFRAYEQYFGPGTRLTVT.

The chain links TRBV18 to TRBJ1-1, with D unclear. Germline loops: CDR1 KGHSH, CDR2 LQKENI. The CDR3 is 16 residues long. V lost 3 bases and J 5 bases, leaving 19 bases between the germline ends. CDR3 DNA: TGTGCCAGCTCACCCCAGGACCTTATTCGAGGGACTGAAGCTTTCTTT. This translates into CASSPQDLIRGTEAFF.

CDR3 region: CASSRGATEAFF. The DNA for the CDR3 is TGTGCCAGCAGCCGCGGAGCCACTGAAGCTTTCTTT. The chain carries TRBV14 and TRBJ1-1; no reliable D call. The CDR3 contains 12 residues. The germline gives CDR1 SGHDN, CDR2 FVKESK. Trimming removed 4 bases from V and 4 bases from J, with 7 bases in between.

DNA of the CDR3: TGTGCCAGCAGCCCAAGGACGGATAGGGGGTACGAGCAGTACTTC. It specifies CASSPRTDRGYEQYF. V and J are TRBV5-4 and TRBJ2-7; possibly TRBD1 for D (6 bases). CDR1 and CDR2 from the germline V gene are SGHNT and YYREEE (reference sequence). The CDR3 totals 15 residues. V dropped 4 bases and J dropped 4 bases, with 18 bases sitting between them.

The chain employs TRBV20-1 and TRBJ2-3, with a possible D match to TRBD1 (6 bases). The ends were cut back, 3 bases at V and 11 bases at J, with 15 bases in the middle. From germline, CDR1 is DFQATT and CDR2 SNEGSKA (reference sequence). The length of the CDR3 is 12 residues. The DNA of the CDR3 is TGCAGTGCTAGTGCAAAACAGGGAATGCAGTATTTT. Translating gives CSASAKQGMQYF.

This clone came up a few times. The J gene is TRBJ2-1, the V gene TRBV9; 16 bases are shared with TRBD2. The germline CDR1 and CDR2 sequences are SGDLS and YYNGEE. J lost 0 bases, V lost 1 base, and 4 bases had no gene match. The CDR3 consists of 19 residues. CDR3: CASSVPGLAGGSSYNEQFF. CDR3 nucleotides: TGTGCCAGCAGCGTACCGGGACTAGCGGGAGGGAGCTCCTACAATGAGCAGTTCTTC. Full variable domain (remainder filled in from reference TRBV9 and TRBJ2-1): DSGVTQTPKHLITATGQRVTLRCSPRSGDLSVYWYQQSLDQGLQFLIQYYNGEERAKGNILERFSAQQFPDLHSELNLSSLELGDSALYFCASSVPGLAGGSSYNEQFFGPGTRLTVL.

The rearrangement joins TRBV27 to TRBJ2-7; 7 bases map to TRBD2. The CDR3 spans 15 residues. Germline V gives CDR1 MNHEY, CDR2 SMNVEV (reference sequence). J lost 4 bases, V lost 8 bases, and 14 bases had no gene match. The CDR3 reads CASSLGNSGSYEQYF. CDR3 bases: TGTGCCAGCTCCCTGGGAAATAGCGGGTCATACGAGCAGTACTTC.

The chain uses TRBV9 and TRBJ2-7; no reliable D call. CDR1 and CDR2 from the germline V gene are SGDLS and YYNGEE. The CDR3 is 15 residues long. V was clipped by 0 bases and J by 0 bases, with 10 bases between them. CDR3 nucleotide sequence: TGTGCCAGCAGCGTAGGGGCAGTGCCCTCCTACGAGCAGTACTTC. Protein sequence: CASSVGAVPSYEQYF.

The gene calls are TRBV6-4 and TRBJ2-3, with 9 nucleotides matching TRBD2. The CDR3 is 16 residues long. Per germline, CDR1 MRHNA and CDR2 SNTAGT. The V segment lost 1 base and the J segment 0 bases; nucleotides outside the gene matches: 2. CDR3 sequence reads: CASSDLAGASTDTQYF. As DNA, the CDR3 is TGTGCCAGCAGTGACTTAGCGGGGGCGAGCACAGATACGCAGTATTTT.